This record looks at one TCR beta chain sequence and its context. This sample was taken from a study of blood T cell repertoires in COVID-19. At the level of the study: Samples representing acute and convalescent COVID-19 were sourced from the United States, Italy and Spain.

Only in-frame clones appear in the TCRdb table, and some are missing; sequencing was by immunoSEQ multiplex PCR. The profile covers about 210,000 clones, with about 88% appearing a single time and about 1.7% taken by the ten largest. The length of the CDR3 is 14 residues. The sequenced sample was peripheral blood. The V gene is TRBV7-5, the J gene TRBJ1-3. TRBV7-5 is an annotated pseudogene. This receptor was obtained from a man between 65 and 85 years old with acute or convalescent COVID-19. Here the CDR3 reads CVRSLKYLGNTIYF. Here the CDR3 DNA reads TGTGTCAGAAGCTTAAAATATCTTGGAAACACCATATATTTT.